This TCR beta chain was sequenced during a study of Ad26.COV2.S vaccination and SARS-CoV-2 variants. Overall study: In the COV1001 trial, the donor was in the Ad26.COV2.S arm. Ad26.COV2.S, an intramuscular injection, was given once or twice 56 days apart. General observations from the study: A substantial breadth of spike-specific CD8+ and CD4+ T cell responses after vaccination has been reported. People who got the vaccine had more spike-specific TCR breadth than people who got placebo.

The method was immunoSEQ multiplex PCR; TCRdb's version includes in-frame clones alone and lacks a portion of them. This sample has around 250,000 clones, with around nine tenths found just once. As for treatment: roughly 18 received Ad26.COV2.S at low or high dose, single or two shots; several received placebo; per-sample allocation not given. Sampling took place 63 days after the first vaccine or placebo injection. Regarding this clone: Its target is not known.

This CDR3 comprises 14 residues. Trimming took 5 bases from V and 6 from J; bases not matched to a gene: 7. Germline V gene data show CDR1 as MNHEY and CDR2 as SVGAGI. The rearrangement uses TRBV6-5 and TRBJ2-4; TRBD1 matches 7 bases. This receptor was obtained from a person aged 18 to 65 who received the Ad26.COV2.S COVID-19 vaccine or a placebo. This material consisted of peripheral blood, taken in a trial of Ad26.COV2.S vaccine versus placebo. This chain's CDR3 is CASSPGQTLNIQYF. Here the CDR3 DNA reads TGTGCCAGCAGTCCGGGACAGACACTAAACATTCAGTACTTC.